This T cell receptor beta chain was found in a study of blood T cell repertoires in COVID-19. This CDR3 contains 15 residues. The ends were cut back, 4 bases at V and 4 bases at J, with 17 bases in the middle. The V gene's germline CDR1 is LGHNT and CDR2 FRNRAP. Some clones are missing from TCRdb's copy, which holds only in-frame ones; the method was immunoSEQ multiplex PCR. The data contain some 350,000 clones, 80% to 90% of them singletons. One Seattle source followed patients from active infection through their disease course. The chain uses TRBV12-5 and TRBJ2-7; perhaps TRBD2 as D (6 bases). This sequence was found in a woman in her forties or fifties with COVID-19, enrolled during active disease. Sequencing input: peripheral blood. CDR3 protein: CASGSPYNGGYEQYF. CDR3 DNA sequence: TGTGCTAGTGGTTCCCCTTACAACGGAGGGTACGAGCAGTACTTC.